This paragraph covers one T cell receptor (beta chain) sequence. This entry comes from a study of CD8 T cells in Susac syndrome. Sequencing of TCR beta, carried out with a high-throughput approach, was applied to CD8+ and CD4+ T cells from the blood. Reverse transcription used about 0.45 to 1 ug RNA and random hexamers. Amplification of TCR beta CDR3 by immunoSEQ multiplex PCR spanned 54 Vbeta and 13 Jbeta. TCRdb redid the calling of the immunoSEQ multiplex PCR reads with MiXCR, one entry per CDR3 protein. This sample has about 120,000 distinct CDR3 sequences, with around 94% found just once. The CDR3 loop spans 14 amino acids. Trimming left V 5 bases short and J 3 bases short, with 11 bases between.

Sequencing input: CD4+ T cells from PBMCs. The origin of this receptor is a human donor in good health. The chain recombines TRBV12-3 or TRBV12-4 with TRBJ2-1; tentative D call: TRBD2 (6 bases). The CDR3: CASSPRENYNEQFF. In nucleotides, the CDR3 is TGTGCCAGCAGTCCCCGGGAGAACTACAATGAGCAGTTCTTC.